One and the same sample provided the 20 T cell receptor beta chains below, sequenced in a study of CD8 T cells in Susac syndrome. Random hexamers were used to reverse transcribe an amount of about 0.45 to 1 ug RNA. TCRdb fed the immunoSEQ multiplex PCR reads into MiXCR, producing one record per CDR3 protein. The sample lists about 210,000 distinct CDR3 sequences; 95% were seen once. Sequencing input: CD4+ T cells from PBMCs. The origin of the receptors is a human donor with multiple sclerosis.

The rearrangement uses TRBV27 and TRBJ2-1, with TRBD2 matching over 8 bases. Germline lookup yields CDR1 MNHEY and CDR2 SMNVEV (reference sequence). The CDR3 loop spans 14 amino acids. V trimming: 2 bases; J trimming: 9 bases; junction bases outside the gene matches: 6. CDR3 sequence: CASSLNELAVEQFF. CDR3 DNA sequence: TGTGCCAGCAGTTTAAACGAACTAGCGGTTGAGCAGTTCTTC.

The chain uses TRBV3-1 and TRBJ2-1; D could derive from TRBD1 or TRBD2 (6 bases each). Germline V CDR1 and CDR2: LGHDT, YNNKEL (reference sequence). Deletions cut 3 bases from V and 9 bases from J, with 15 bases between. The CDR3 has 14 residues. In DNA form, the CDR3 reads TGTGCCAGCAGCCACGGGGGCAATTACGGTGAGCAGTTCTTC. Amino acids: CASSHGGNYGEQFF.

The chain employs TRBV29-1 and TRBJ1-2; 7 bases match TRBD1. CDR1 is SQVTM and CDR2 is ANQGSEA in the germline V gene. J lost 5 bases, V lost 7 bases, and 7 bases had no gene match. The CDR3 extends over 12 amino acids. The CDR3 DNA reads as TGCAGCGGCACCGGGACAGAGTATGGCTACACCTTC. The encoded protein is CSGTGTEYGYTF.

The chain has TRBV29-1 and TRBJ1-1; no clear D. CDR1 is SQVTM, CDR2 ANQGSEA, per germline. Trimming stripped 3 bases from V and 4 bases from J, with 12 bases between. The CDR3 spans 13 residues. The CDR3 nucleotides are TGCAGCGTTGATTTCGGGCTGGGCACTGAAGCTTTCTTT. This translates into CSVDFGLGTEAFF.

This clonotype appeared a single time. V is TRBV5-1 and J is TRBJ2-5; D possibly corresponds to TRBD1 (5 bases). The CDR3 runs to 15 residues. V dropped 7 bases and J dropped 5 bases, with 21 bases sitting between them. The germline CDR1 and CDR2 sequences are SGHRS and YFSETQ. In DNA, the CDR3 is TGCGCCAGCTCCCAATTCCCCGACCCAGGGGAGACCCAGTACTTC. It encodes CASSQFPDPGETQYF. The full variable domain, completed using reference TRBV5-1 and TRBJ2-5, is KAGVTQTPRYLIKTRGQQVTLSCSPISGHRSVSWYQQTPGQGLQFLFEYFSETQRNKGNFPGRFSGRQFSNSRSEMNVSTLELGDSALYLCASSQFPDPGETQYFGPGTRLLVL.

The rearrangement links TRBV12-3 or TRBV12-4 to TRBJ1-1; D not resolved. The CDR3 has 11 amino acids. Between the trimmed V and J ends, which lost 5 bases and 8 bases, there was a span of 9 bases. This chain's CDR3 is CASSRQVEAFF. The CDR3 DNA is TGTGCCAGCAGTCGCCAAGTGGAAGCTTTCTTT.

The chain combines TRBV7-9 with TRBJ1-5; D gene ambiguous. The CDR3 length is 15 residues. Germline-derived CDR1 and CDR2 are SEHNR and FQNEAQ (reference sequence). Trimming stripped 5 bases from V and 0 bases from J, with 11 bases between. CDR3 sequence (DNA): TGTGCCAGCAGCGCCCTTGAGGGTAGCAATCAGCCCCAGCATTTT. This gives the protein CASSALEGSNQPQHF.

The CDR3 coding sequence is TGTGCCAGCAGCCTCCCGACAGTCCAAGAGACCCAGTACTTC. Protein sequence: CASSLPTVQETQYF. This chain uses TRBV5-6 with TRBJ2-5, with D perhaps matching TRBD1 (5 bases). The V gene's germline CDR1 is SGHDT and CDR2 YYEEEE. The CDR3 is made up of 14 amino acids. Trimming stripped 4 bases from V and 1 base from J, with 11 bases between.

The chain carries TRBV5-4 and TRBJ2-2, with D unresolved. This CDR3 spans 13 amino acids. Germline assignment: CDR1 SGHNT and CDR2 YYREEE (reference sequence). Between the trimmed V and J ends, which lost 1 base and 5 bases, there was a span of 6 bases. The chain's CDR3 is CASSLIGTGELFF. In DNA form, the CDR3 reads TGTGCCAGCAGCTTGATAGGGACCGGGGAGCTGTTTTTT.

This sequence joins TRBV20-1 and TRBJ2-7, with D perhaps given as TRBD1 or TRBD2 (5 bases each). The ends were cut back, 5 bases at V and 2 bases at J, with 13 bases in the middle. Germline V gene sequence: CDR1 DFQATT, CDR2 SNEGSKA (reference sequence). This CDR3 has 13 residues. The CDR3 nucleotides are TGCAGTGCTCTAACGGGACGGGCCTACGAGCAGTACTTC. This sequence encodes CSALTGRAYEQYF.

The chain is built from TRBV25-1 and TRBJ2-5; no definite D call. V lost 6 bases to trimming and J lost 9 bases, with 11 bases between them. The CDR3 runs to 11 residues. CDR1 and CDR2 from the germline V gene are MGHDK and SYGVNS. Written as DNA, the CDR3 is TGTGCCAGCAGCCGAGACTGGGCCCAGTACTTC. Translation: CASSRDWAQYF.

The table lists this clonotype with a few counts. The chain recombines TRBV3-1 with TRBJ2-4; 12 positions agree with TRBD1. J gave up 7 bases and V 4 bases, and 2 bases lay outside the gene matches. CDR3 length: 14 amino acids. Germline values: CDR1 LGHDT, CDR2 YNNKEL (reference sequence). This CDR3 is CASSPGQGANIQYF. As DNA, the CDR3 is TGTGCCAGCAGCCCGGGACAGGGGGCGAACATTCAGTACTTC.

The chain has TRBV29-1 and TRBJ1-6, with 7 bases identical to TRBD1. In germline, CDR1 is SQVTM, CDR2 ANQGSEA. The CDR3 runs to 13 residues. Trimming cost V 7 bases and J 3 bases; bases outside gene matches: 3. The CDR3 bases are TGCAGCGCACGGGACAGCTATAATTCACCCCTCCACTTT. This translates into CSARDSYNSPLHF.

This chain connects TRBV2 to TRBJ2-7, with D maybe TRBD2 (6 bases). Per the germline V gene, CDR1 is SNHLY and CDR2 is FYNNEI. CDR3 size: 14 residues. V lost 2 bases and J lost 2, with 10 bases in between. Here the CDR3 DNA reads TGTGCCAGCAGTGAACAGCGGGTGACCTACGAGCAGTACTTC. Protein product: CASSEQRVTYEQYF.

The V call is TRBV11-2, the J call TRBJ2-1; perhaps TRBD2 as D (6 bases). The V and J ends lost 4 bases and 8 bases respectively, with 18 bases between them. Germline V gene sequence: CDR1 SGHAT, CDR2 FQNNGV. This CDR3 has 15 amino acids. CDR3 amino acids: CASSSGSGRTHEQFF. In DNA form, the CDR3 reads TGTGCCAGCAGCTCGGGGAGTGGGAGGACTCATGAGCAGTTCTTC.

This chain joins TRBV20-1 and TRBJ2-7; D may be TRBD1 (6 bases). Germline CDR1 DFQATT, CDR2 SNEGSKA (reference sequence). The V and J ends lost 3 bases and 1 base respectively, with 10 bases between them. The length of the CDR3 is 13 residues. In DNA form, the CDR3 reads TGCAGTGCTAGGCACGGACAGTCCTACGAGCAGTACTTC. This codes for CSARHGQSYEQYF.

V and J are TRBV4-1 and TRBJ2-4, with D unclear. V was cut by 2 bases and J by 2 bases, with 13 bases left in between. The CDR3 length is 16 residues. The germline V gene encodes CDR1 MGHRA and CDR2 YSYEKL. As DNA, the CDR3 is TGCGCCAGCAGCCAACCTACTCGAGATACCAAAAACATTCAGTACTTC. Protein sequence: CASSQPTRDTKNIQYF.

A single count supports this clonotype. This chain links TRBV12-3 or TRBV12-4 with TRBJ1-4; TRBD1 is a possible D gene (5 bases). The V gene lost 5 bases and the J gene lost 8 bases, with 18 bases spanning the gap. The length of the CDR3 is 15 residues. In DNA form, the CDR3 reads TGTGCCAGCAGTCGAAGTTGGGGGGAGCGGGAAAAACTGTTTTTT. Protein product: CASSRSWGEREKLFF.

The chain has TRBV30 and TRBJ1-1, with unresolved D. Germline CDR1 is GTSNPN and CDR2 is SVGIG (reference sequence). This CDR3 is 13 amino acids long. Between the trimmed V and J ends, which lost 8 bases and 1 base, there was a span of 14 bases. CDR3 nucleotides: TGTGCCCGGATTAGCAGACCGAACACTGAAGCTTTCTTT. It encodes CARISRPNTEAFF.

The rearrangement links TRBV9 to TRBJ1-1, with D possibly TRBD1 on 5 matching bases. CDR3 length: 14 residues. Germline assignment: CDR1 SGDLS and CDR2 YYNGEE. Trimming pared 2 bases from V and 4 bases from J, leaving 12 bases between. This CDR3 is CASSVGETFTEAFF. Written as DNA, the CDR3 is TGTGCCAGCAGCGTGGGGGAGACGTTCACTGAAGCTTTCTTT.